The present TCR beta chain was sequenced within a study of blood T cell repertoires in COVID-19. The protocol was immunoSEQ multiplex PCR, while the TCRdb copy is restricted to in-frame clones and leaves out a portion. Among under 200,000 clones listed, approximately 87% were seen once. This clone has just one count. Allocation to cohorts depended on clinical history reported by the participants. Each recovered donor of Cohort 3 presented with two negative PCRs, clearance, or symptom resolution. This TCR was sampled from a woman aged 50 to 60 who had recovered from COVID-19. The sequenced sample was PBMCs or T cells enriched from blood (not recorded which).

This CDR3 reads CASSLLGARYEQYF. As DNA, the CDR3 is TGTGCCAGCAGCTTATTGGGGGCGAGATACGAGCAGTACTTC. This chain connects TRBV7-2 to TRBJ2-7, with D perhaps matching TRBD1 (6 bases). With 2 bases removed from V and 4 bases from J, the gap between germline ends came to 12 bases. The CDR3 has 14 residues. The germline CDR1 and CDR2 sequences are SGHTA and FQGNSA.